Listed here is a single TCR beta chain. This clonotype was picked up many times. Its antigen is currently not known. No qualities accompany the bases; no much larger clone lies one base away. The ophthalmopathy patients had moderately to severely active disease, with a Clinical Activity Score of 3 or higher, a NOSPECS grade of 4 or higher, and a disease duration of less than 3 months. Anyone with other autoimmune diseases, uncontrolled infections, pregnancy or lactation was excluded from the study. Clinical symptoms, serum thyroxine, TRAb, thyroid ultrasound and orbital computed tomography formed the basis of the diagnosis. Using Ficoll-Paque density gradient centrifugation, PBMCs were isolated from 10 ml of fresh peripheral blood. Total RNA was extracted using Trizol reagent, and RNA quality was checked on an Agilent 2100 Bioanalyzer. TCR beta CDR3 regions were amplified from RNA transcripts for repertoire sequencing. HTBI primers and the Qiagen OneStep RT-PCR kit were used in a first-round RT-PCR, which was followed by a second-round multiplex PCR, size selection and purification. Libraries were sequenced paired-end with 100 bp reads on an Illumina HiSeq2000. In the paper's pipeline: SOAPnuke was used for read processing, and reads with adapters, uncalled bases, a mean Phred below 15, or no exact constant-primer or identifier match were discarded. High-quality paired reads were merged with COPE v1.2.5. Each unique nucleotide sequence was treated as a clonotype, and MiTCR v1.1 was used to align the clonotypes to the IMGT TRB V, D and J references. Only V-J combinations with frequency above 0.0001 were analysed, covering 99.2% of repertoires. For each V-J combination, a TCR clonal expansion and chaos score was defined as the ratio of F50 clonal expansion to chaos observed in the TCRdist matrix. Welch's t-statistics and random forest were used to reduce the features to 10 to 15 V-J combinations, which were then used as input to a naive Bayes classifier. Thyroid-blood repertoire similarity was quantified with the Morisita-Horn index. The public reads were run again by TCRdb, first through fastp at Q25 and then through MiXCR, and only productive beta chains were kept. Rows merge per CDR3 protein into single entries with the most common DNA and genes. The V and J calls and clone size come from TCRdb's table, not from the authors' own analysis. Counted in this sample were roughly 500,000 distinct CDR3 sequences; about an eighth of them appeared once. The ten largest make up over 7.5% of the sample.

This sample stems from a study of Graves' ophthalmopathy and Graves' hyperthyroidism listed by TCRdb under 2018. Study-wide context: Peripheral blood was collected at initial diagnosis, before any treatment. To tell Graves' ophthalmopathy apart from Graves' hyperthyroidism, and to predict which patients would progress to ophthalmopathy, the study relied on TCR beta repertoire signatures. In total, around 140 blood samples were TCR-sequenced: roughly 45 ophthalmopathy, approximately 80 hyperthyroidism and roughly 17 hyperthyroidism-to-ophthalmopathy patients. To explore V-J signatures that distinguish ophthalmopathy from hyperthyroidism, a discovery set of 100 patients was enrolled, made up of 40 to 45 with ophthalmopathy and under 65 with stable hyperthyroidism. For independent validation, a separate cohort was made up of approximately 19 hyperthyroidism patients plus 17 patients who later progressed from hyperthyroidism to ophthalmopathy. In five to seven hyperthyroidism patients, T-cell repertoires of thyroid tissue and blood were compared. Following sampling, methimazole starting at 30 mg daily was administered to hyperthyroidism patients, and high-dose intravenous methylprednisolone was administered to ophthalmopathy patients. The approximately 90 discovery patients were randomly split 7:3 into training and test sets. Study-wide conclusions, independent of this receptor: In validation, the model predicted ophthalmopathy progression with more than 70% sensitivity and about 77% specificity; some twelve predicted patients were CT-confirmed with GO in a median of around 6 months. Most of the expanded thyroid clonotypes with a frequency above 0.001 were also detected in blood, and it was suggested that the thyroid immune response may be reflected by blood repertoires. Ophthalmopathy was separated from stable hyperthyroidism by the 13-signature model with roughly 87% sensitivity and around 81% specificity in cross-validation and with 80%/75% in the test set. Sample size was not statistically predetermined, and group allocation was not concealed from the investigators.

The CDR3, cysteine through phenylalanine, is 15 amino acids long. The DNA shown is the 45-base CDR3, in frame from base 1. V lost 0 bases and J lost 4 bases, and the count of bases not matched to a germline gene is 4. From a lookup of the germline V gene, CDR1 and CDR2 are SGHRS and YFSETQ. Sequencing was performed on blood. The V gene is TRBV5-1 and the J gene is TRBJ1-2, and 9 junctional nucleotides match TRBD1. This receptor was taken from a woman aged 25 to 39 with Graves' ophthalmopathy. Donor details come from another sample of the same person, matched by shared clones. The nucleotide sequence reads TGCGCCAGCAGCTTGGAAACAGGGGGCAGCTATGGCTACACCTTC. It translates as CASSLETGGSYGYTF.